Listed below are T cell receptor beta chains from one sample, sequenced in a study of blood T cell repertoires in COVID-19. TCRdb keeps only in-frame clones here, not all; method: immunoSEQ multiplex PCR. The sample contains about 160,000 clones, 70% to 85% of which appear only once. The specimen was peripheral blood. The receptor set was obtained from a middle-aged woman with COVID-19, enrolled during active disease. The CDR3 runs from the conserved cysteine through the conserved F or W. D genes are given only for firm matches.

TRBV7-3,TRBJ2-1,.,CASSLMQISYNEQFF,TGTGCCAGCAGCTTAATGCAGATCTCCTACAATGAGCAGTTCTTC
TRBV18,TRBJ2-7,.,CASSPPNYDEQYF,TGTGCCAGCTCACCACCTAACTACGACGAGCAGTACTTC
TRBV18,TRBJ1-5,.,CASSSDWMNQPQHF,TGTGCCAGCTCATCCGACTGGATGAATCAGCCCCAGCATTTT
TRBV3-1/TRBV3-2,TRBJ2-1,.,CASSQVSDNEQFF,TGTGCCAGCAGCCAAGTCTCGGACAATGAGCAGTTCTTC
TRBV7-9,TRBJ1-2,TRBD1,CASSKDRARGGYTF,TGTGCCAGCAGCAAAGACAGGGCAAGGGGCGGCTACACCTTC
TRBV6-5,TRBJ1-1,TRBD1,CASRQPGQSLSAFF,TGTGCCAGCAGGCAACCGGGACAGAGCCTCTCAGCTTTCTTT
TRBV21-1,TRBJ2-3,.,CASSKPTSGTSGGGSTDTQYF,TGTGCCAGTAGCAAACCTACGTCCGGGACTAGCGGGGGGGGGAGCACAGATACGCAGTATTTT
TRBV20-1,TRBJ1-1,.,CSATLLTEAFF,TGCAGTGCTACTTTGTTGACTGAAGCTTTCTTT
TRBV27,TRBJ2-3,.,CASRGASTDTQYF,TGTGCCAGCAGGGGGGCTAGCACAGATACGCAGTATTTT
TRBV6-5,TRBJ1-5,TRBD1,CASSYLGTGLDQPQHF,TGTGCCAGCAGTTACCTGGGGACAGGGCTGGATCAGCCCCAGCATTTT
TRBV19,TRBJ1-2,.,CASSPESGRFYGYTF,TGTGCCAGTAGTCCCGAATCCGGGAGATTCTATGGCTACACCTTC